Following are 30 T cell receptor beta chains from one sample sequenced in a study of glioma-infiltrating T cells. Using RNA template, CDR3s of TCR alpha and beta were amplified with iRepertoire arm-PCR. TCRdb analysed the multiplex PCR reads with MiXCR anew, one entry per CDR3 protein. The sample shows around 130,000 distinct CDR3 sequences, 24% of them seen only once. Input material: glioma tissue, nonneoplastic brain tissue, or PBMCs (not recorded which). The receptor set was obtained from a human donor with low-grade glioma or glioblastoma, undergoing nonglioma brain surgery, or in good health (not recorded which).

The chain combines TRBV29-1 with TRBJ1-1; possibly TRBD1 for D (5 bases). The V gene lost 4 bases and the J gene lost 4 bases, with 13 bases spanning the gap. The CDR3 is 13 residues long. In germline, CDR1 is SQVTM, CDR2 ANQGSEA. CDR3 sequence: CSVAITGGTEAFF. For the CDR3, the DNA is TGCAGCGTTGCCATAACAGGAGGCACTGAAGCTTTCTTT. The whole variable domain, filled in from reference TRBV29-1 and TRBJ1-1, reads SAVISQKPSRDICQRGTSLTIQCQVDSQVTMMFWYRQQPGQSLTLIATANQGSEATYESGFVIDKFPISRPNLTFSTLTVSNMSPEDSSIYLCSVAITGGTEAFFGQGTRLTVV.

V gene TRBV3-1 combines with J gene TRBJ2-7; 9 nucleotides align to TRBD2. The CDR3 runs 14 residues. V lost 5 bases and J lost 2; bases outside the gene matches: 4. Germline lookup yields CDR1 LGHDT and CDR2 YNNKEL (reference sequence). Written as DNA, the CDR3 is TGTGCCAGCAGCTCGACTAGCGGACCCTACGAGCAGTACGTC. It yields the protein CASSSTSGPYEQYV.

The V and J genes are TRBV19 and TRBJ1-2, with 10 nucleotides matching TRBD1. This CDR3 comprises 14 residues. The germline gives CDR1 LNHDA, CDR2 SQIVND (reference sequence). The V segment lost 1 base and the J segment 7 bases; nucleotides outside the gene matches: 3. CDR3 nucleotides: TGTGCCAGTAGTATAGGACAGGGGGCCAGTGGCTACACCTTC. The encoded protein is CASSIGQGASGYTF.

The CDR3: CASSHRLAGERTDTQYF. The CDR3 region has the DNA TGCGCCAGCAGCCACAGACTAGCGGGGGAGCGCACAGATACGCAGTATTTT. The chain is built from TRBV4-1 and TRBJ2-3, with 12 bases aligning to TRBD2. CDR1 is MGHRA and CDR2 is YSYEKL in the germline V gene. V was pared by 3 bases and J by 1 base, with 5 bases of the junction left unmatched. CDR3 length: 17 amino acids.

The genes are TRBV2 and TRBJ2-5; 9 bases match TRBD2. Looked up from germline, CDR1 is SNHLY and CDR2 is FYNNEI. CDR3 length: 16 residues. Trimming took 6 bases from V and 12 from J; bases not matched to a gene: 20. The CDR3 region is CASRRALVAGARGKYF. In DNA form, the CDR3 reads TGTGCCAGCAGGAGGGCGTTAGTAGCGGGGGCTCGAGGCAAGTACTTC.

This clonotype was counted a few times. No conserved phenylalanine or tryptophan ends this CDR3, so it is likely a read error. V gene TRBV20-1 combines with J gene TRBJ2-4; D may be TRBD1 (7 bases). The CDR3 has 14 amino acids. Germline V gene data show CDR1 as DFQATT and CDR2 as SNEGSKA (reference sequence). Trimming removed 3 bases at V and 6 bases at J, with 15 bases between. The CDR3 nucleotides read TGCAGTGCTAGGAAGGGGGCGCGGGGAAACATTCAGTACTCC. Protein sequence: CSARKGARGNIQYS.

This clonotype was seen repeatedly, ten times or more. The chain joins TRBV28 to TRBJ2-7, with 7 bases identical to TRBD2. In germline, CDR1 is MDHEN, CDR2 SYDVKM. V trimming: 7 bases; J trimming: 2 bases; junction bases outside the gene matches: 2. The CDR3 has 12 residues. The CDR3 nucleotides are TGTGCCAGCACAGCGGGGACCTACGAGCAGTACGTC. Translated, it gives CASTAGTYEQYV.

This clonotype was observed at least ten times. The CDR3 DNA is TGCAGTGCTAGAGATTGGAGACTAGAGGCAGATACGCAGTATTTT. Amino acids: CSARDWRLEADTQYF. V is TRBV20-1 and J is TRBJ2-3; D might be TRBD2 (6 bases). The germline V gene has CDR1 DFQATT and CDR2 SNEGSKA (reference sequence). The ends were cut back, 0 bases at V and 4 bases at J, with 14 bases in the middle. The CDR3 runs 15 residues.

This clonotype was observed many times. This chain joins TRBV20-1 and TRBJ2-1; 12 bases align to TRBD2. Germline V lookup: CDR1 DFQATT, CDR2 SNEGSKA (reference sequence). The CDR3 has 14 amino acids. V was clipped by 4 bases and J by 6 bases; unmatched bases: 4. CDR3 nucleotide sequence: TGCAGTGCTATGACTAGCGGGGGTGTCAATGAGCAGTTCTTC. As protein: CSAMTSGGVNEQFF.

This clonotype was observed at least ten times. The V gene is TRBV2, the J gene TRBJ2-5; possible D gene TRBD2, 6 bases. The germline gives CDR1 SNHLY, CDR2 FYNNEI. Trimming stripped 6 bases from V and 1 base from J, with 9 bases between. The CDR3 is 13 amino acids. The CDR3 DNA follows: TGTGCCAGCAGCCCCGGGAGCCAAGAGACCCAGTACTTC. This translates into CASSPGSQETQYF.

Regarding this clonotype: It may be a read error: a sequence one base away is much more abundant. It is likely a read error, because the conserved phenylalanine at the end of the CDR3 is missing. The CDR3 bases are TGCAGTGCTAGAGATGTCTCTAGAGGCGATGAGCAGTTCCTC. Translation gives CSARDVSRGDEQFL. The chain carries TRBV20-1 and TRBJ2-1; no definite D call. Germline V CDR1 and CDR2: DFQATT, SNEGSKA (reference sequence). With 0 bases removed from V and 8 bases from J, the gap between germline ends came to 14 bases. The CDR3 sequence is 14 residues long.

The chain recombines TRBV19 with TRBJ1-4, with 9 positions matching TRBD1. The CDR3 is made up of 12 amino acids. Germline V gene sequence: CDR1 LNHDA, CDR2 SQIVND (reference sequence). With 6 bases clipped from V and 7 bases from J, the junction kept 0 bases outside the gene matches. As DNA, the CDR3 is TGTGCCAGTAGGGACAGGGGTGAAAAACTGTTTTTT. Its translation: CASRDRGEKLFF. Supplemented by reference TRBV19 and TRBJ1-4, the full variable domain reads DGGITQSPKYLFRKEGQNVTLSCEQNLNHDAMYWYRQDPGQGLRLIYYSQIVNDFQKGDIAEGYSVSREKKESFPLTVTSAQKNPTAFYLCASRDRGEKLFFGSGTQLSVL.

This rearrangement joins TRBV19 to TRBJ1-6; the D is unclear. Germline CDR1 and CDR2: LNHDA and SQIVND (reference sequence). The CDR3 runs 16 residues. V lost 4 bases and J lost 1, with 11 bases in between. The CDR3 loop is CASSTTVASYNSPLHF. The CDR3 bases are TGTGCCAGTAGTACAACCGTGGCGTCCTATAATTCACCCCTCCACTTT.

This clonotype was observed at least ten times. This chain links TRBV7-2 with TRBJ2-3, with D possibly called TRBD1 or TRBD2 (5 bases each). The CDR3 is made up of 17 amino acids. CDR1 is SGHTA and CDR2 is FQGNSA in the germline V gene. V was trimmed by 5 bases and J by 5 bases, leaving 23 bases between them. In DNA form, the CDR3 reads TGTGCCAGCAGCCTCCTTCTCATCCGGGACCCCCGAGATACGCAGTATTTT. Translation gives CASSLLLIRDPRDTQYF.

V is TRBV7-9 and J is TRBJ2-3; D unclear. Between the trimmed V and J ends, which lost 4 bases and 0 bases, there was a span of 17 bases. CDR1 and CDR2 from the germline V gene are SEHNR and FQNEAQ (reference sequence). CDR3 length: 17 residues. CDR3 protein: CASSSLRAETSTDTQYF. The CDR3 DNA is TGTGCCAGCAGCTCCCTCCGGGCAGAAACTAGCACAGATACGCAGTATTTT. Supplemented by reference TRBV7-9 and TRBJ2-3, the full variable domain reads DTGVSQNPRHKITKRGQNVTFRCDPISEHNRLYWYRQTLGQGPEFLTYFQNEAQLEKSRLLSDRFSAERPKGSFSTLEIQRTEQGDSAMYLCASSSLRAETSTDTQYFGPGTRLTVL.

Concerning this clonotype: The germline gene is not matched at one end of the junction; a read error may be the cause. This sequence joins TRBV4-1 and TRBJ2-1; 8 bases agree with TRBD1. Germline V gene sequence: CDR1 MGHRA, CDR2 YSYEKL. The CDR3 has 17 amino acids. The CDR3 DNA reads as TGCCCCAGCAGCCGAATCGGCCAGGGGGCAGACTACAATGAGCAGTTCTTC. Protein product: CPSSRIGQGADYNEQFF.

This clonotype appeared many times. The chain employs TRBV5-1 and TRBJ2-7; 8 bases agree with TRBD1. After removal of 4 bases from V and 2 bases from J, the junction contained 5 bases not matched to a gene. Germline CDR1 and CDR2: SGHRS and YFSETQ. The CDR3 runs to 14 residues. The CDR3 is CASSPGTGPYEQYV. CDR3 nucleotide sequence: TGCGCCAGCAGCCCCGGGACAGGTCCCTACGAGCAGTACGTC.

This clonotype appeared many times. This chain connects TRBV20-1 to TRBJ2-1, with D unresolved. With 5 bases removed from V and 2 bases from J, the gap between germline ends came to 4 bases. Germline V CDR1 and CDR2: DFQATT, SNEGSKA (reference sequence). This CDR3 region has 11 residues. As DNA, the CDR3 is TGCAGTGCTTTAACCTACAATGAGCAGTTCTTC. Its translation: CSALTYNEQFF.

The CDR3: CASSRGQEVTGELFF. In DNA, the CDR3 is TGTGCCAGCAGTCGTGGACAGGAGGTAACCGGGGAGCTGTTTTTT. The chain has TRBV2 and TRBJ2-2; 7 positions match TRBD1. The CDR3 has 15 amino acids. Per germline, CDR1 SNHLY and CDR2 FYNNEI. The V gene end was trimmed by 5 bases and the J gene end by 5 bases; junction bases not matched to a gene: 8.

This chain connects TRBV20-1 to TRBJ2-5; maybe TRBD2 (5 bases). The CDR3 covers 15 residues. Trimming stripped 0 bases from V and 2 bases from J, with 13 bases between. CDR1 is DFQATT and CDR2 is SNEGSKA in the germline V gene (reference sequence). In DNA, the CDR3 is TGCAGTGCTAGAGAAGAGGGAACCCAACAAGAGACCCAGTACTTC. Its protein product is CSAREEGTQQETQYF.

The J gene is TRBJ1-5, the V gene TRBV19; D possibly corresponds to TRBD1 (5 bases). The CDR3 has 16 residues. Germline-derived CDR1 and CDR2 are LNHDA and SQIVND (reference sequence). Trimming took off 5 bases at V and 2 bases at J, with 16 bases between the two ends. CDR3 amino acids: CASSSFGRGRNQPQHF. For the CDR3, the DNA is TGTGCCAGTAGTTCCTTCGGGCGGGGACGCAATCAGCCCCAGCATTTT.

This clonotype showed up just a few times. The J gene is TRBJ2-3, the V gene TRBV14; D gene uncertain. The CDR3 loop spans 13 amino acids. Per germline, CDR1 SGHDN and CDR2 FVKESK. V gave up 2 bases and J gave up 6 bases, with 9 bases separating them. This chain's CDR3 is CASSQRRKDTQYF. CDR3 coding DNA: TGTGCCAGCAGCCAACGCCGAAAGGATACGCAGTATTTT.

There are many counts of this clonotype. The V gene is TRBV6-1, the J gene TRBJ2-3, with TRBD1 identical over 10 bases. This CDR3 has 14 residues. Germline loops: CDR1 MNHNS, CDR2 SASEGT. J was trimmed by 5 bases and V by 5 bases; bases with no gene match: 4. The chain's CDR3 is CASSSTGGRDTQYF. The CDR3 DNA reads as TGTGCCAGCAGTTCGACAGGGGGCAGAGATACGCAGTATTTT.

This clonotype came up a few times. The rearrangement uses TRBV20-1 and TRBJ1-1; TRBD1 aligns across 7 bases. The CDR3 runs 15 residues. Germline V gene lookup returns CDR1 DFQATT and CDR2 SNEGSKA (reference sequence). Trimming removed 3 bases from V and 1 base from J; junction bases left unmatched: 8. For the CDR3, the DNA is TGCAGTGCTAGCTTCTCCGGACAGGCGAACACTGAAGCTTTCTTT. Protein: CSASFSGQANTEAFF.

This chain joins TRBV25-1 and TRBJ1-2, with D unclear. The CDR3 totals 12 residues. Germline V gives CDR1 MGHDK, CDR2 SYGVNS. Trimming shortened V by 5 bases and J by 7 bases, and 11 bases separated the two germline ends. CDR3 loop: CASSPQIGGYTF. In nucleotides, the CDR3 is TGTGCCAGCAGTCCTCAGATCGGTGGCTACACCTTC.

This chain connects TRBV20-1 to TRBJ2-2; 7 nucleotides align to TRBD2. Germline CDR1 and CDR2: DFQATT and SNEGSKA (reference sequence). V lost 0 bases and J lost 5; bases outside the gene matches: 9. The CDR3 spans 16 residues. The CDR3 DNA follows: TGCAGTGCTAGAGATCCGCGGGGGAAGGTGACCGGGGAGCTGTTTTTT. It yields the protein CSARDPRGKVTGELFF.

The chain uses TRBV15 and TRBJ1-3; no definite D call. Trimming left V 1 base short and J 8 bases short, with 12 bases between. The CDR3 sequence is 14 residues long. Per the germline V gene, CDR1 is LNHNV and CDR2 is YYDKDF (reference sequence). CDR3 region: CATSRGNSWDTIYF. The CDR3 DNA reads TGTGCCACCAGCAGAGGCAACTCGTGGGACACCATATATTTT.

As DNA, the CDR3 is TGTGCCAGCAGCCCGAGCGGGGGGGGTAGTGATACGCAGTATTTT. Its protein is CASSPSGGGSDTQYF. The chain links TRBV12-3 or TRBV12-4 to TRBJ2-3; TRBD2 agrees at 10 bases. CDR3 length equals 15 residues. V was pared by 6 bases and J by 6 bases, with 9 bases of the junction left unmatched.

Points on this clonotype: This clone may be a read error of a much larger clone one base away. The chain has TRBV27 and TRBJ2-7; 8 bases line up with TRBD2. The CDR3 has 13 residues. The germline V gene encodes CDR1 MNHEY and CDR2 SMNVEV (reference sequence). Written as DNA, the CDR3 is TGTGCCTGCAGTGAGCGGGGGCCATCCGAGCAGTACGTC. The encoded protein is CACSERGPSEQYV.

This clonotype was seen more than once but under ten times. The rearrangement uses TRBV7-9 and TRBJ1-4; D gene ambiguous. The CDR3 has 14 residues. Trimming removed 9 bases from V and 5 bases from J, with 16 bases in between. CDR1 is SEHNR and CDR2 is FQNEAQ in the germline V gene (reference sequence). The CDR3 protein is CASPDGDPNEKLFF. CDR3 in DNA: TGTGCCAGTCCTGACGGAGACCCGAATGAAAAACTGTTTTTT.